This T cell receptor (beta chain) originates from a study of blood T cell repertoires in COVID-19. Overall study context: T cells, B-cell-depleted T cells, or PBMCs supplied cDNA or gDNA.

In the authors' workflow: Quantification of nucleated cells was approximated via reference gene primer amplification. Assay: immunoSEQ multiplex PCR; the TCRdb copy retains only in-frame clones and omits some. The V and J calls and clone size come from that table; D and trimming were worked out from the DNA. Of 300,000 or so clones in the sample, 70% to 90% were seen once. Looked up from germline, CDR1 is SGHAT and CDR2 is FQDESV (reference sequence). CDR3 length: 16 residues. V was clipped by 1 base and J by 2 bases; unmatched bases: 5. All enrollees were roughly 18 to 89 years old and from 20 to 25 US areas.

Specimen: PBMCs or T cells enriched from blood (not recorded which). The source of this sequence is a woman younger than 30 who had recovered from COVID-19. V is TRBV11-1 and J is TRBJ2-3, with 8 bases matching TRBD2. CDR3 region: CASSLEAGGYTDTQYF. DNA of the CDR3: TGTGCCAGCAGCTTAGAGGCGGGGGGATACACAGATACGCAGTATTTT. Using reference TRBV11-1 and TRBJ2-3 for the parts outside the CDR3, the full variable domain is EAEVAQSPRYKITEKSQAVAFWCDPISGHATLYWYRQILGQGPELLVQFQDESVVDDSQLPKDRFSAERLKGVDSTLKIQPAELGDSAMYLCASSLEAGGYTDTQYFGPGTRLTVL.